Below are 6 T cell receptor beta chains sequenced from a single sample in a study of T cell responses to AZD1222 COVID-19 vaccine. Repertoires were generated with immunoSEQ multiplex PCR, while TCRdb's copy carries only in-frame clones and drops some. Counted here are more than 70,000 clones, about 85% occurring once; the ten biggest clones make up roughly 1.6%. This specimen was peripheral blood, taken on day 0 of AZD1222 vaccination. All receptors derive from an adult in good health.

This chain uses TRBV14 with TRBJ1-2; tentatively, D is TRBD1 (5 bases). This CDR3 spans 14 amino acids. Germline lookup yields CDR1 SGHDN and CDR2 FVKESK. V gave up 0 bases and J gave up 2 bases, with 7 bases separating them. CDR3 residues: CASSQDRGNYGYTF. CDR3 nucleotide sequence: TGTGCCAGCAGCCAAGACCGGGGGAACTATGGCTACACCTTC.

This chain connects TRBV14 to TRBJ1-1; D is possibly TRBD1 (6 bases). With 1 base removed from V and 7 bases from J, the gap between germline ends came to 16 bases. Germline-derived CDR1 and CDR2 are SGHDN and FVKESK. This CDR3 spans 15 amino acids. The CDR3 loop reads CASSQGSGGAFEAFF. CDR3 in DNA: TGTGCCAGCAGCCAAGGGTCCGGGGGGGCCTTTGAAGCTTTCTTT.

This rearrangement joins TRBV18 to TRBJ2-5, with 7 bases lining up with TRBD2. This CDR3 has 16 residues. Unmatched junction bases numbered 9, after V lost 0 bases and J lost 5 bases. Looked up from germline, CDR1 is KGHSH and CDR2 is LQKENI. The CDR3 spells CASSPPAGDPRETQYF. Written as DNA, the CDR3 is TGTGCCAGCTCACCACCGGCGGGAGACCCGAGGGAGACCCAGTACTTC.

The V call is TRBV10-3, the J call TRBJ2-5; unclear D gene. The germline V and J ends were trimmed by 4 bases and 4 bases, with 7 bases remaining between them. This CDR3 spans 12 amino acids. The germline V gene encodes CDR1 ENHRY and CDR2 SYGVKD. The chain's CDR3 is CAISGSAETQYF. Written as DNA, the CDR3 is TGTGCCATCAGTGGAAGTGCAGAGACCCAGTACTTC.

The chain is built from TRBV30 and TRBJ1-2, with D maybe TRBD1 (5 bases). V was trimmed by 2 bases and J by 2 bases, leaving 9 bases between them. The CDR3 has 13 residues. From germline, CDR1 is GTSNPN and CDR2 SVGIG (reference sequence). The CDR3 bases are TGTGCCTGGAGTTTACAGGAGAACTATGGCTACACCTTC. It encodes CAWSLQENYGYTF.

This chain connects TRBV30 to TRBJ1-3; D is unresolved. CDR1 is GTSNPN and CDR2 is SVGIG in the germline V gene (reference sequence). The CDR3 has 12 amino acids. V dropped 4 bases and J dropped 1 base, with 5 bases sitting between them. This CDR3 reads CAWKGSGNTIYF. The CDR3 region has the DNA TGTGCCTGGAAGGGTTCTGGAAACACCATATATTTT.